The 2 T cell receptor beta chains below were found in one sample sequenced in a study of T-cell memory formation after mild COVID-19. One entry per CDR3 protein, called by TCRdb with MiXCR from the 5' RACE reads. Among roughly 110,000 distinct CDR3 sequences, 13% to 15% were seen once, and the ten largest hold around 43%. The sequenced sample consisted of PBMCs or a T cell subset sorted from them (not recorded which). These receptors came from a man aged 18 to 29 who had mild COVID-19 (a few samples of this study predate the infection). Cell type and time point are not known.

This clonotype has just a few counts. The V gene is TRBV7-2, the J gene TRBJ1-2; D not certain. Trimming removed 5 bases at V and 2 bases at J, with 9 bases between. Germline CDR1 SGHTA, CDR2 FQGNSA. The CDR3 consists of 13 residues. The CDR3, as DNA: TGTGCCAGCAGCCCAGACACGAACTATGGCTACACCTTC. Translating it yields CASSPDTNYGYTF. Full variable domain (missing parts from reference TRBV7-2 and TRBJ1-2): GAGVSQSPSNKVTEKGKDVELRCDPISGHTALYWYRQSLGQGLEFLIYFQGNSAPDKSGLPSDRFSAERTGGSVSTLTIQRTQQEDSAVYLCASSPDTNYGYTFGSGTRLTVV.

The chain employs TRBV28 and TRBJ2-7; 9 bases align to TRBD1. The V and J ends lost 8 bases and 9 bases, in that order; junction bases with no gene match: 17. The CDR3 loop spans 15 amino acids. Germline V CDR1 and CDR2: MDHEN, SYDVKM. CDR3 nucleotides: TGTGCCAGCTGGTCCGGGACAGGGTCCCCGTTTCGGCAGTACGTC. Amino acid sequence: CASWSGTGSPFRQYV.